This T cell receptor (beta chain) stems from a study of blood T cell repertoires in COVID-19. Trimming shortened V by 1 base and J by 5 bases, and 15 bases separated the two germline ends. Germline V CDR1 and CDR2: SGHTA, FQGNSA. This CDR3 contains 15 residues. Method: immunoSEQ multiplex PCR; TCRdb's copy keeps in-frame clones and lacks some. The data show about 60,000 clones, roughly 80% seen once. This clone was counted between two and nine times. This sequence joins TRBV7-2 and TRBJ2-7; D perhaps matches TRBD1 (6 bases). This receptor was taken from a human donor in a cohort sampled during active COVID-19. Sequencing used peripheral blood. The CDR3 nucleotides read TGTGCCAGCAGCTTAGTCCAGGGGATCGGCGACGAGCAGTACTTC. Translated, it gives CASSLVQGIGDEQYF.